This TCR beta chain was found in a study of cytomegalovirus exposure and HLA in healthy donors. 13 Jbeta primers and 60 Vbeta primers were used for the PCR. Assay used: immunoSEQ multiplex PCR; TCRdb lists only in-frame clones, some missing. The table lists about 160,000 clones, 80% of them singletons, with about a tenth in the top ten. Germline V lookup: CDR1 PRHDT, CDR2 FYEKMQ (reference sequence). V dropped 8 bases and J dropped 6 bases, with 13 bases sitting between them. This CDR3 has 12 residues. Sequenced sample: PBMCs. The chain is built from TRBV13 and TRBJ1-1, with D perhaps matching TRBD1 (5 bases). This sequence originates from a man aged 18 to 30 in good health and CMV-seropositive. CDR3 in amino acids: CASVGGKAEAFF. The CDR3 nucleotides read TGTGCCAGCGTTGGGGGGAAGGCTGAAGCTTTCTTT.